This is a list of T cell receptor beta chains from one sample in a study of patients and donors after allogeneic stem cell transplantation. MiXCR, run by TCRdb on the RT-PCR reads, gives a single entry per CDR3 protein. Found here are some 960,000 distinct CDR3 sequences, roughly 17% of them singletons; the top ten hold under 6.5%. The sequenced sample was blood, either unsorted or a sorted T cell fraction (not recorded which). Receptors were obtained from a human donor who was either an allogeneic HSCT recipient or a stem cell or donor lymphocyte infusion donor (not recorded which). It is not recorded whose cells these are; they may come from a transplant donor. Each CDR3 is given with its conserved first and last residue. A D gene is named only where the DNA matches it firmly. The size entry is marked missing in some rows and otherwise reads once, few, many or a size class.

v_gene	j_gene	abundance	d_gene	CDR3nt	CDR3aa
TRBV5-1	TRBJ1-1	.	TRBD1	TGCGCCAGCAGCGGTGGCAGGGGGCGCGTGAACACTGAAGCTTTCTTT	CASSGGRGRVNTEAFF
TRBV10-3	TRBJ2-5	.	.	TGTGCCATCAGTGAGGGCGGGGGCGGCGAGACCCAGTACTTC	CAISEGGGGETQYF
TRBV7-9	TRBJ1-3	few	.	TGTGCCAGCAGCCCTTTGGGAAGGAACACCATATATTTT	CASSPLGRNTIYF
TRBV20-1	TRBJ2-5	many	TRBD2	TGCAGTGCTAGAGATGCGACTAGCGGGCTGGAGACCCAGTACTTC	CSARDATSGLETQYF
TRBV2	TRBJ2-1	.	.	TGTGCCAGCAGTGAAGCGCGTGGTAGGTGGGCTCGTGAGCAGTTCTTC	CASSEARGRWAREQFF
TRBV20-1	TRBJ2-3	few	.	TGCAGTGCTAGAGGCCTCTTGGGTTTAACAGATACGCAGTATTTT	CSARGLLGLTDTQYF
TRBV24-1	TRBJ2-2	.	.	TGTGCCACCAGTGAAGGGACCACCGGGGAGCTGTTTTTT	CATSEGTTGELFF
TRBV5-6	TRBJ2-1	.	TRBD2	TGTGCCAGCAGCTTGAGACTAGCGGGACCCAATGAGCAGTTCTTC	CASSLRLAGPNEQFF
TRBV12-3/TRBV12-4	TRBJ1-5	many	.	TGTGCCAGCAGTTTATATAGGCCAGGTGGGCAGCCCCAGCATTTT	CASSLYRPGGQPQHF
TRBV4-2	TRBJ1-1	few	.	TGTGCCAGCAGCCAACAACTGACGAACACTGAAGCTTTCTTT	CASSQQLTNTEAFF
TRBV15	TRBJ2-5	few	TRBD1	TGTGCCACCAGGAGGGACAGGGCAGGAGAGACCCAGTACTTC	CATRRDRAGETQYF
TRBV29-1	TRBJ2-7	.	.	TGCAGCGTTGTGGGGACCGCGAGCTCCTACGAGCAGTACTTC	CSVVGTASSYEQYF
TRBV15	TRBJ1-1	.	.	TGTGCCACCGCATCGGGAAACACTGAAGCTTTCTTT	CATASGNTEAFF
TRBV27	TRBJ2-7	.	TRBD1	TGTGCCAGCGGAACCGGGACAGACCCCTACGAGCAGTACTTC	CASGTGTDPYEQYF
TRBV29-1	TRBJ1-5	.	.	TGCAGCGTTCAAACAGGGACTCAGCCCCAGCATTTT	CSVQTGTQPQHF
TRBV12-3/TRBV12-4	TRBJ1-2	few	TRBD1	TGTGCCAGCAGTCAGACAGGGGGAGCTGATGGCTACACCTTC	CASSQTGGADGYTF
TRBV4-2	TRBJ2-1	few	.	TGTGCCAGCAGCCAAGATCAAAAGAACAATGAGCAGTTCTTC	CASSQDQKNNEQFF